Following are 31 T cell receptor beta chains from one sample sequenced in a study of control samples from healthy donors and cancer patients. TCRdb keeps only in-frame clones here, not all; method: immunoSEQ multiplex PCR. The data contain 120,000 to 150,000 clones, roughly 89% of them singletons. Sequencing was done on a sample of blood. The receptors were gathered from a man aged 25-40 years in good health.

This sequence joins TRBV3-1 (or the pseudogene TRBV3-2) and TRBJ1-3; D gene ambiguous. V lost 2 bases and J lost 4, with 6 bases in between. The CDR3 sequence is 13 residues long. Germline lookup yields CDR1 LGHDT and CDR2 YNNKEL (reference sequence). The CDR3 DNA follows: TGTGCCAGCAGCCAATCGGGCGGAAACACCATATATTTT. Amino acid sequence: CASSQSGGNTIYF.

The chain combines TRBV6-5 with TRBJ2-1; D is tentatively TRBD1 or TRBD2 (6 bases each). Between the trimmed V and J ends, which lost 2 bases and 7 bases, there was a span of 12 bases. The CDR3 loop spans 14 amino acids. Germline V gives CDR1 MNHEY, CDR2 SVGAGI. Here the CDR3 DNA reads TGTGCCAGCAGTTACGACCGGGGGCGGAATGAGCAGTTCTTC. It is translated as CASSYDRGRNEQFF.

This chain connects TRBV6-5 to TRBJ1-5; maybe TRBD1 (6 bases). This CDR3 has 13 amino acids. In germline, CDR1 is MNHEY, CDR2 SVGAGI. The V gene lost 10 bases and the J gene lost 7 bases, with 17 bases spanning the gap. CDR3 in amino acids: CATTTGSGQPQHF. The CDR3 region has the DNA TGTGCCACTACAACAGGGTCGGGACAGCCCCAGCATTTT.

The rearrangement joins TRBV5-4 to TRBJ2-1; perhaps TRBD2 as D (7 bases). This CDR3 spans 15 amino acids. Germline values: CDR1 SGHNT, CDR2 YYREEE (reference sequence). Trimming removed 4 bases from V and 3 bases from J, with 14 bases in between. CDR3 sequence: CASSREAGDYNEQFF. DNA of the CDR3: TGTGCCAGCAGCCGGGAGGCAGGGGACTACAATGAGCAGTTCTTC.

The chain is built from TRBV14 and TRBJ2-3; D is ambiguous. Looked up from germline, CDR1 is SGHDN and CDR2 is FVKESK. Trimming removed 5 bases at V and 1 base at J, with 7 bases between. The CDR3 is 13 amino acids. The DNA of the CDR3 is TGTGCCAGCAGCGATCGGGGCACAGATACGCAGTATTTT. It yields the protein CASSDRGTDTQYF.

The J gene is TRBJ2-7, the V gene TRBV9; D is perhaps TRBD1 (5 bases). Trimming stripped 4 bases from V and 6 bases from J, with 23 bases between. The CDR3 is 16 amino acids. Germline assignment: CDR1 SGDLS and CDR2 YYNGEE. The DNA of the CDR3 is TGTGCCAGCAGCTTGGCCGGCAGGGAATCTCCTGGCGAGCAGTACTTC. This gives the protein CASSLAGRESPGEQYF.

J is TRBJ1-6 and V is TRBV19; D might be TRBD1 (5 bases). The V gene lost 9 bases and the J gene lost 6 bases, with 12 bases spanning the gap. CDR3 length: 13 amino acids. Looked up from germline, CDR1 is LNHDA and CDR2 is SQIVND (reference sequence). CDR3 DNA sequence: TGTGCCAGCCAAGAGACAGCTAATTCACCCCTCCACTTT. Its translation is CASQETANSPLHF. The entire variable domain, with the rest obtained from reference TRBV19 and TRBJ1-6, is as follows: DGGITQSPKYLFRKEGQNVTLSCEQNLNHDAMYWYRQDPGQGLRLIYYSQIVNDFQKGDIAEGYSVSREKKESFPLTVTSAQKNPTAFYLCASQETANSPLHFGNGTRLTVT.

This sequence joins TRBV7-6 and TRBJ1-6; D unclear. V lost 4 bases, J lost 1 base, and 8 bases lay in between. CDR1 is SGHVS, CDR2 FNYEAQ, per germline. The CDR3 sequence is 15 residues long. CDR3: CASSSDVSYNSPLHF. The CDR3 DNA reads as TGTGCCAGCAGCTCGGATGTGTCCTATAATTCACCCCTCCACTTT.

The rearrangement uses TRBV19 and TRBJ2-2; 11 nucleotides align to TRBD2. Trimming at V came to 6 bases and at J to 3 bases, leaving 12 bases not matched to a gene. The CDR3 runs 18 residues. Germline V gene sequence: CDR1 LNHDA, CDR2 SQIVND (reference sequence). CDR3 nucleotides: TGTGCCAGTAGACCCGGCCTGGGACTAGCGGTGGACACCGGGGAGCTGTTTTTT. It specifies CASRPGLGLAVDTGELFF.

This chain joins TRBV9 and TRBJ2-1; D gene uncertain. This CDR3 has 16 residues. The ends were cut back, 2 bases at V and 1 base at J, with 13 bases in the middle. Germline lookup yields CDR1 SGDLS and CDR2 YYNGEE. CDR3 nucleotide sequence: TGTGCCAGCAGCGTCGGGCCCCTGACTTCCTACAATGAGCAGTTCTTC. As protein: CASSVGPLTSYNEQFF.

Comments on this clone: A read error may produce the germline difference seen at one junction end. The same CDR3 arises from other DNA sequences in this sample as well. The chain carries TRBV7-2 and TRBJ1-1; D not certain. The CDR3 extends over 12 amino acids. CDR1 SGHTA and CDR2 FQGNSA come from the germline V gene. This CDR3 is CASSLVNTEAFF. CDR3 bases: TGTGCCAGCAGCTTGGTGAACACTGAGGCTTTCTTT.

This rearrangement joins TRBV30 to TRBJ1-6, with 9 bases matching TRBD1. This CDR3 has 15 residues. Trimming took 3 bases from V and 7 from J; bases not matched to a gene: 7. Germline CDR1 GTSNPN, CDR2 SVGIG (reference sequence). The CDR3 nucleotides are TGTGCCTGGAGGCCGAGGGACAGGGTGAATTCACCCCTCCACTTT. Translating it yields CAWRPRDRVNSPLHF.

This clone was counted once. The V and J genes are TRBV15 and TRBJ2-7, with D tentatively TRBD1 or TRBD2 (6 bases each). Germline CDR1 LNHNV, CDR2 YYDKDF (reference sequence). V was pared by 1 base and J by 7 bases, with 14 bases between. CDR3 length equals 14 residues. CDR3 region: CATSRGSGAREQYF. In DNA form, the CDR3 reads TGTGCCACCAGCAGAGGGTCGGGGGCGCGAGAGCAGTACTTC.

The chain uses TRBV6-5 and TRBJ2-7, with a tentative D call TRBD2 (5 bases). CDR3 length: 15 amino acids. V dropped 8 bases and J dropped 0 bases, with 17 bases sitting between them. CDR1 is MNHEY and CDR2 is SVGAGI in the germline V gene. CDR3 protein: CASHRYSGSSYEQYF. The CDR3, as DNA: TGTGCCAGCCATCGGTATTCGGGAAGCTCCTACGAGCAGTACTTC.

The chain is built from TRBV5-1 and TRBJ2-3; D tentatively reads TRBD1 or TRBD2 (5 bases each). Germline CDR1 SGHRS, CDR2 YFSETQ. The CDR3 covers 14 residues. V lost 0 bases, J lost 2 bases, and 7 bases lay in between. The DNA for the CDR3 is TGCGCCAGCAGCTTGGGGGGGAACACAGATACGCAGTATTTT. Translating it yields CASSLGGNTDTQYF.

The chain carries TRBV24-1 and TRBJ1-2; 8 bases match TRBD1. CDR1 and CDR2 from the germline V gene are KGHDR and SFDVKD. With V trimmed by 4 bases and J by 3 bases, 12 bases remained unmatched. The length of the CDR3 is 17 residues. The CDR3 DNA sequence: TGTGCCACCAGTGACGCAGGGGGCGACCCTTTCGACTATGGCTACACCTTC. It encodes CATSDAGGDPFDYGYTF.

The CDR3 region has the DNA TGTGCCAGCGCCGACAGTTCTGGGACAGATACGCAGTATTTT. It codes for CASADSSGTDTQYF. The chain carries TRBV25-1 and TRBJ2-3; TRBD1 might be the D (5 bases). Trimming pared 8 bases from V and 3 bases from J, leaving 15 bases between. The CDR3 covers 14 residues. CDR1 and CDR2 (germline): MGHDK, SYGVNS.

The rearrangement links TRBV19 to TRBJ1-1, with D unresolved. Between the trimmed V and J ends, which lost 5 bases and 0 bases, there was a span of 13 bases. The CDR3 contains 15 residues. Germline values: CDR1 LNHDA, CDR2 SQIVND (reference sequence). This chain's CDR3 is CASSLTGNMNTEAFF. In DNA form, the CDR3 reads TGTGCCAGTAGTTTAACGGGAAATATGAACACTGAAGCTTTCTTT. Variable domain in full (rest from reference TRBV19 and TRBJ1-1): DGGITQSPKYLFRKEGQNVTLSCEQNLNHDAMYWYRQDPGQGLRLIYYSQIVNDFQKGDIAEGYSVSREKKESFPLTVTSAQKNPTAFYLCASSLTGNMNTEAFFGQGTRLTVV.

V usage is TRBV6-4 and J usage is TRBJ1-5; D is ambiguous. The germline V gene has CDR1 MRHNA and CDR2 SNTAGT. V dropped 7 bases and J dropped 3 bases, with 7 bases sitting between them. The CDR3 consists of 12 residues. Here the CDR3 DNA reads TGTGCCAGCAACTGTTTCAATCAGCCCCAGCATTTT. Translation: CASNCFNQPQHF.

The chain is built from TRBV11-2 and TRBJ2-5, with TRBD2 matching 7 bases. The V and J ends lost 5 bases and 5 bases, in that order; junction bases with no gene match: 5. Germline V gene lookup returns CDR1 SGHAT and CDR2 FQNNGV. This CDR3 is built from 13 residues. CDR3 residues: CASSPGLGETQYF. The CDR3, as DNA: TGTGCCAGCAGCCCAGGACTAGGGGAGACCCAGTACTTC.

This chain joins TRBV7-2 and TRBJ2-1; 7 bases are a match to TRBD2. This CDR3 comprises 16 residues. In germline, CDR1 is SGHTA, CDR2 FQGNSA. The ends lost 2 bases at V and 0 bases at J; junction bases unmatched: 4. The DNA of the CDR3 is TGTGCCAGCAGCTTACGGGGCGGGAGCTCCTACAATGAGCAGTTCTTC. As protein: CASSLRGGSSYNEQFF.

The chain carries TRBV6-1 and TRBJ1-2, with D maybe TRBD1 (5 bases). CDR1 MNHNS and CDR2 SASEGT come from the germline V gene. Trimming shortened V by 2 bases and J by 5 bases, and 12 bases separated the two germline ends. The CDR3 runs 14 residues. In DNA form, the CDR3 reads TGTGCCAGCAGTGAAAACCCCGGGACTTATGGCTACACCTTC. As protein: CASSENPGTYGYTF.

The V gene is TRBV18, the J gene TRBJ1-5; 11 bases fit TRBD1. Germline trimming cut 6 bases from V and 9 bases from J; bases unmatched to any gene: 10. Looked up from germline, CDR1 is KGHSH and CDR2 is LQKENI. This CDR3 is 15 amino acids long. CDR3 sequence: CASSLGTGGDWPQHF. For the CDR3, the DNA is TGTGCCAGCTCCCTTGGGACAGGGGGAGATTGGCCCCAGCATTTT.

V usage is TRBV27 and J usage is TRBJ1-5; D remains unclear. Germline CDR1 and CDR2: MNHEY and SMNVEV (reference sequence). The CDR3 runs to 13 residues. Trimming left V 0 bases short and J 7 bases short, with 7 bases between. DNA for the CDR3: TGTGCCAGCAGTTTATCGTTGGGGCAGCCCCAGCATTTT. Encoded protein: CASSLSLGQPQHF.

The chain links TRBV5-6 to TRBJ1-5, with no clear D. The V and J ends lost 1 base and 4 bases respectively, with 9 bases between them. Germline V gene sequence: CDR1 SGHDT, CDR2 YYEEEE. The CDR3 totals 14 residues. DNA for the CDR3: TGTGCCAGCAGCTTGTATGGCATTAATCAGCCCCAGCATTTT. Translating gives CASSLYGINQPQHF.

V is TRBV5-4 and J is TRBJ2-7, with D perhaps matching TRBD1 or TRBD2 (5 bases each). CDR1 is SGHNT, CDR2 YYREEE, per germline (reference sequence). Trimming removed 4 bases at V and 3 bases at J, with 14 bases between. The CDR3 has 14 residues. The CDR3 bases are TGTGCCAGCAGCCCTTGGGGGAGAGGCTACGAGCAGTACTTC. Translating it yields CASSPWGRGYEQYF.

The rearrangement joins TRBV16 to TRBJ1-4; 10 bases line up with TRBD1. The CDR3 runs 16 residues. Unmatched junction bases numbered 10, after V lost 4 bases and J lost 8 bases. CDR1 KGHSY and CDR2 FQNENV come from the germline V gene. CDR3 nucleotide sequence: TGTGCCAGCAGCCTCCTCGCCGGGACAGGGGAAGAAAAACTGTTTTTT. Its translation: CASSLLAGTGEEKLFF.

The gene calls are TRBV12-5 and TRBJ2-2; 7 bases align to TRBD1. The germline CDR1 and CDR2 sequences are LGHNT and FRNRAP. The CDR3 consists of 16 residues. V lost 4 bases to trimming and J lost 3 bases; unmatched junction nucleotides: 8. CDR3 bases: TGTGCTAGTGGTTATCGGGCAGGGGGATACACCGGGGAGCTGTTTTTT. It specifies CASGYRAGGYTGELFF.

This clone was detected only a few times. The CDR3 here is CASSVDGTENYEQYF. CDR3 DNA sequence: TGTGCCAGCAGCGTAGACGGGACGGAAAACTACGAGCAGTACTTC. This chain links TRBV9 with TRBJ2-7; the D gene could be TRBD1 or TRBD2 (5 bases each). The V gene's germline CDR1 is SGDLS and CDR2 YYNGEE. Trimming cost V 0 bases and J 3 bases, with 13 bases left between them. This CDR3 has 15 amino acids.

This chain connects TRBV2 to TRBJ1-2; D is perhaps TRBD1 (6 bases). The CDR3 extends over 12 amino acids. V lost 6 bases, J lost 6 bases, and 11 bases lay in between. Germline CDR1 is SNHLY and CDR2 is FYNNEI. The CDR3 DNA reads as TGTGCCAGCAGCCGCCGACAGGATGGCTACACCTTC. Translated, it gives CASSRRQDGYTF.

The table lists this clone with a count of one. V is TRBV10-3 and J is TRBJ1-6, with 11 bases matching TRBD1. The junction had 2 bases not matched to a gene; V was cut back by 6 bases and J by 7 bases. CDR3 length: 14 amino acids. The germline gives CDR1 ENHRY, CDR2 SYGVKD. The CDR3 region is CAIRGQGGNSPLHF. The DNA of the CDR3 is TGTGCCATCAGGGGACAGGGGGGGAATTCACCCCTCCACTTT.